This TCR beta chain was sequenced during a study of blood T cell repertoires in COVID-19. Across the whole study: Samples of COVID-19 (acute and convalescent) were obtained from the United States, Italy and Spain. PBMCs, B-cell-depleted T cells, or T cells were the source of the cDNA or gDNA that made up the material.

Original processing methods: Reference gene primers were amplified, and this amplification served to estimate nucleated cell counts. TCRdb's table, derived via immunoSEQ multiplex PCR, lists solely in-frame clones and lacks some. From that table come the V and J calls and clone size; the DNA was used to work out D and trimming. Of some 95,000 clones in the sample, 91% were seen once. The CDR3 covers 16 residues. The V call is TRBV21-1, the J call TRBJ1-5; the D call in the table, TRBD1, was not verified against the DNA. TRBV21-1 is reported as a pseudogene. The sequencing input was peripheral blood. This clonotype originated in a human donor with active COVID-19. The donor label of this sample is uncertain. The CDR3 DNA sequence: TGTGCCAGTCCACCGGGACACCTATATAGCAATCAGCCCCAGCATTTT. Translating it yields CASPPGHLYSNQPQHF.